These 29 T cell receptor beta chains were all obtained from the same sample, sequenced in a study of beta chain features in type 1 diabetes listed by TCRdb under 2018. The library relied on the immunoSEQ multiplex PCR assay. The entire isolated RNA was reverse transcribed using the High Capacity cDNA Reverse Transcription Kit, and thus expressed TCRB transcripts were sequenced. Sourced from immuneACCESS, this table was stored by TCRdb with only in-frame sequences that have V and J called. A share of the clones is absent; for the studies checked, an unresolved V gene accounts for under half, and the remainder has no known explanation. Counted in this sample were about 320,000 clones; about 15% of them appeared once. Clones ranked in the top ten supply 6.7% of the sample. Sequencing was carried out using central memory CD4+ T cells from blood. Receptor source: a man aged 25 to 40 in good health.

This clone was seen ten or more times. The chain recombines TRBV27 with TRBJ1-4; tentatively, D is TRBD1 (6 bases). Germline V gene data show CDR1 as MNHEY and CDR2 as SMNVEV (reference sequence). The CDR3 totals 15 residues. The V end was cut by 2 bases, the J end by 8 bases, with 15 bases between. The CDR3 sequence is CASSLSGHGGEKLFF. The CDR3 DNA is TGTGCCAGCAGTTTAAGTGGACATGGGGGCGAAAAACTGTTTTTT.

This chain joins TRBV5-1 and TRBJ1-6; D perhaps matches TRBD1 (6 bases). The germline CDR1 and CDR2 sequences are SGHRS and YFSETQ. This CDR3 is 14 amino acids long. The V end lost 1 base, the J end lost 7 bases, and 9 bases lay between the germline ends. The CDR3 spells CASSLTGNNSPLHF. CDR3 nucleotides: TGCGCCAGCAGCTTGACAGGGAACAATTCACCCCTCCACTTT.

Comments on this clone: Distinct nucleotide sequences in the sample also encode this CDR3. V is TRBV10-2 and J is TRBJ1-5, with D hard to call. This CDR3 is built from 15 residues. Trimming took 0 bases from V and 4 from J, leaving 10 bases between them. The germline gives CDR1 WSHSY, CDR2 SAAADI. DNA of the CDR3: TGCGCCAGCAGTGAGTCTTCGGGTCGGAATCAGCCCCAGCATTTT. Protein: CASSESSGRNQPQHF.

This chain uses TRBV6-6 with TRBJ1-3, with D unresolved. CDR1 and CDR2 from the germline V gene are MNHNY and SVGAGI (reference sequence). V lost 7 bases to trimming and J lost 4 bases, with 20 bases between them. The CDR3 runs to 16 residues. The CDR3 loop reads CASTSGGINLGNTIYF. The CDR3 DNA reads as TGTGCCAGCACCTCAGGAGGGATCAACCTCGGAAACACCATATATTTT.

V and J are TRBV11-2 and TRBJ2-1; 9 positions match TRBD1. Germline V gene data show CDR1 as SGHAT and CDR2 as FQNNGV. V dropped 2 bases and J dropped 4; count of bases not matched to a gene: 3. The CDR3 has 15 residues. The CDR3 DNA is TGTGCCAGCAGCTTATTGGGACAGGGTTACAATGAGCAGTTCTTC. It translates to CASSLLGQGYNEQFF.

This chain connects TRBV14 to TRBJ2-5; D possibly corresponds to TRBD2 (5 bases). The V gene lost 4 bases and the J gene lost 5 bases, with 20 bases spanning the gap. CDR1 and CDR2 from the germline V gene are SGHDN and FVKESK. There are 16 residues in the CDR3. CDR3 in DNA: TGTGCCAGCAGCCCTAAGCGGAACCCCCTTTGGGAGACCCAGTACTTC. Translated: CASSPKRNPLWETQYF. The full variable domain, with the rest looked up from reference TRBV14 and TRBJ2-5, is EAGVTQFPSHSVIEKGQTVTLRCDPISGHDNLYWYRRVMGKEIKFLLHFVKESKQDESGMPNNRFLAERTGGTYSTLKVQPAELEDSGVYFCASSPKRNPLWETQYFGPGTRLLVL.

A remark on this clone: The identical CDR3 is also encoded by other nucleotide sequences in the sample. CDR3 loop: CASSSARRETQYF. The CDR3, as DNA: TGTGCCAGCAGCTCCGCTCGACGGGAGACCCAGTACTTC. The chain couples TRBV7-2 to TRBJ2-5, with D unresolved. Per germline, CDR1 SGHTA and CDR2 FQGNSA. The CDR3 sequence is 13 residues long. Trimming removed 4 bases at V and 5 bases at J, with 11 bases between.

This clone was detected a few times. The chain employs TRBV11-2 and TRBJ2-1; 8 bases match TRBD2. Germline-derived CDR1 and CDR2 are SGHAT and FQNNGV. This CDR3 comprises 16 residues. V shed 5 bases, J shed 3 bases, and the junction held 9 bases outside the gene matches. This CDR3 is CASSHKGTRNYNEQFF. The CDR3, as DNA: TGTGCCAGCAGCCACAAAGGGACTAGGAACTACAATGAGCAGTTCTTC.

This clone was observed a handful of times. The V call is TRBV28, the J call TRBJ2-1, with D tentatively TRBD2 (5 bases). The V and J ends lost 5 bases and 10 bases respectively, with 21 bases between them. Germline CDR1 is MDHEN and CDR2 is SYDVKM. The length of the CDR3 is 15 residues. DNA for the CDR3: TGTGCCAGCAGTCCCCCAGGACTGGCTGGTAAGGAGCAGTTCTTC. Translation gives CASSPPGLAGKEQFF. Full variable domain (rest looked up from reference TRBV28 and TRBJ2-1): DVKVTQSSRYLVKRTGEKVFLECVQDMDHENMFWYRQDPGLGLRLIYFSYDVKMKEKGDIPEGYSVSREKKERFSLILESASTNQTSMYLCASSPPGLAGKEQFFGPGTRLTVL.

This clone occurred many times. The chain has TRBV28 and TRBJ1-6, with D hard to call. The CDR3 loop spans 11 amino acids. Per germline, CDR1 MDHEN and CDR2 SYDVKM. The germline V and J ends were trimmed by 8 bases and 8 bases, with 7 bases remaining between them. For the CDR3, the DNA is TGTGCCAGCGGTACGGATTCACCCCTCCACTTT. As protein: CASGTDSPLHF.

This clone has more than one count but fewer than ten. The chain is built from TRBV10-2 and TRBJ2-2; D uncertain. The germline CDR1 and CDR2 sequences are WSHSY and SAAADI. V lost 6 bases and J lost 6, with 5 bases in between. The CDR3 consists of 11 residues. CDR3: CASRIAGELFF. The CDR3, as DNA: TGCGCCAGCAGAATAGCCGGGGAGCTGTTTTTT.

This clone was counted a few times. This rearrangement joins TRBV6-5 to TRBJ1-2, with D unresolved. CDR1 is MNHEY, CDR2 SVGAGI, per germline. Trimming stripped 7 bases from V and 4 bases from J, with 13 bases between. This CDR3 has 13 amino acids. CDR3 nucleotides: TGTGCCAGCAAAAACACTGGAGGCTATGGCTACACCTTC. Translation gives CASKNTGGYGYTF.

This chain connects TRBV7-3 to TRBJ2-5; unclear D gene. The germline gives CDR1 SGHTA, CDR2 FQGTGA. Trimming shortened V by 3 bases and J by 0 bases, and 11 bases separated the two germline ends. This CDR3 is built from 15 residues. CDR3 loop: CASSFGILDQETQYF. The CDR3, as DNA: TGTGCCAGCAGCTTCGGAATTCTTGACCAAGAGACCCAGTACTTC.

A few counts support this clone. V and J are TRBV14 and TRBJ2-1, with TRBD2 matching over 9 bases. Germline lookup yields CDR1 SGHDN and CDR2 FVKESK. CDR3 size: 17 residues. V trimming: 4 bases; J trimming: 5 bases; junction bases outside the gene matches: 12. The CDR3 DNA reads TGTGCCAGCAGCCCACCTTTAGCGGGAGTTACGCACAATGAGCAGTTCTTC. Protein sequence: CASSPPLAGVTHNEQFF. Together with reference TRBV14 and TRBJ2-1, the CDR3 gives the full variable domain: EAGVTQFPSHSVIEKGQTVTLRCDPISGHDNLYWYRRVMGKEIKFLLHFVKESKQDESGMPNNRFLAERTGGTYSTLKVQPAELEDSGVYFCASSPPLAGVTHNEQFFGPGTRLTVL.

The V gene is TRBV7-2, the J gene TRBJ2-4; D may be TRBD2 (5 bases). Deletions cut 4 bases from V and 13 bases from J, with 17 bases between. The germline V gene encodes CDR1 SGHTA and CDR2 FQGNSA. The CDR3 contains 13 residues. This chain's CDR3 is CASSYQADAPQYF. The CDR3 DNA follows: TGTGCCAGCAGCTACCAAGCGGACGCCCCCCAGTACTTC.

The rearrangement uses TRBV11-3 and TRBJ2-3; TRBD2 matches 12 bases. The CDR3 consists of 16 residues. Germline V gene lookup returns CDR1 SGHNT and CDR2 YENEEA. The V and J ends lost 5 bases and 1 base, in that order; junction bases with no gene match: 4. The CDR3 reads CASSPGLAGRTDTQYF. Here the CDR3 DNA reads TGTGCCAGCAGCCCCGGACTAGCGGGACGCACAGATACGCAGTATTTT.

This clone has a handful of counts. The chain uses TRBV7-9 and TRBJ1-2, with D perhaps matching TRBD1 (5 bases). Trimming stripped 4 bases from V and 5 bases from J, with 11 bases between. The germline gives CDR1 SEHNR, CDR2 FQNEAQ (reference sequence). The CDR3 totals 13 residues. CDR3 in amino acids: CASSSAGIYGYTF. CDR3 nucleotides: TGTGCCAGCAGCTCAGCAGGGATTTATGGCTACACCTTC.

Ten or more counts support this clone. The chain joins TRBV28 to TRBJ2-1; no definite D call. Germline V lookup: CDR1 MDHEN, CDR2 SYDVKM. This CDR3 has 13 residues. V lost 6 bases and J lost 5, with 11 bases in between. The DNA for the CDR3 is TGTGCCAGCAGAGAGCCAAATAACAATGAGCAGTTCTTC. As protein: CASREPNNNEQFF.

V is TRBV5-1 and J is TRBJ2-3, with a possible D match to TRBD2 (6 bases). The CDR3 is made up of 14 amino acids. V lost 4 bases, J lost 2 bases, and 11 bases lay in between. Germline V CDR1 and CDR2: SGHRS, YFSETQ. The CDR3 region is CASSGGEVTDTQYF. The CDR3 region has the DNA TGCGCCAGCAGCGGCGGGGAAGTCACAGATACGCAGTATTTT.

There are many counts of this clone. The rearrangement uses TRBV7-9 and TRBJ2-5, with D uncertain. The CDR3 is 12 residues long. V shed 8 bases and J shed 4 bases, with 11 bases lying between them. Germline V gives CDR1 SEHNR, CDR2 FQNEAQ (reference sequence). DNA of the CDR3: TGTGCCAGCGTGGGCCGCCGAGAGACCCAGTACTTC. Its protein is CASVGRRETQYF.

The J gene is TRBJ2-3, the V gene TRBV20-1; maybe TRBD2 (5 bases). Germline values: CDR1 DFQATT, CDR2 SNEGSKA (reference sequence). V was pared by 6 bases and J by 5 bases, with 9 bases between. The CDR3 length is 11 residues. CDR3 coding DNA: TGCAGTGCAGCTGCGGGAGATACGCAGTATTTT. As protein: CSAAAGDTQYF.

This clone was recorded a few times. The CDR3 reads CASSDGQTYGYTF. CDR3 coding DNA: TGCGCCAGCAGTGACGGCCAGACCTATGGCTACACCTTC. The gene calls are TRBV5-1 and TRBJ1-2; no clear D gene. CDR1 is SGHRS and CDR2 is YFSETQ in the germline V gene. Between the trimmed V and J ends, which lost 5 bases and 4 bases, there was a span of 12 bases. The CDR3 totals 13 residues.

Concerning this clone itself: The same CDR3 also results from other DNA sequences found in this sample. The CDR3 here is CASSLGQGASQPQHF. CDR3 coding DNA: TGCGCCAGCAGCTTGGGACAGGGAGCTTCCCAGCCCCAGCATTTT. The J gene is TRBJ1-5, the V gene TRBV5-1; 7 bases are a match to TRBD1. CDR1 is SGHRS and CDR2 is YFSETQ in the germline V gene. V was clipped by 0 bases and J by 7 bases; unmatched bases: 7. This CDR3 has 15 residues.

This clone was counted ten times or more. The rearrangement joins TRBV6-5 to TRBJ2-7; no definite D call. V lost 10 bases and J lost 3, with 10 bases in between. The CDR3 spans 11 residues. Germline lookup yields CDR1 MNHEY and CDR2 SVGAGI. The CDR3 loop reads CATYTDYEQYF. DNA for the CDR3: TGTGCCACCTACACAGACTACGAGCAGTACTTC.

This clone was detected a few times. DNA of the CDR3: TGTGCCAGCAGTCACCGGGGGGGGCGGAAGAACACTGAAGCTTTCTTT. It specifies CASSHRGGRKNTEAFF. The chain recombines TRBV28 with TRBJ1-1; TRBD1 might be the D (6 bases). Looked up from germline, CDR1 is MDHEN and CDR2 is SYDVKM. The CDR3 consists of 16 residues. V was clipped by 5 bases and J by 1 base, with 17 bases between them.

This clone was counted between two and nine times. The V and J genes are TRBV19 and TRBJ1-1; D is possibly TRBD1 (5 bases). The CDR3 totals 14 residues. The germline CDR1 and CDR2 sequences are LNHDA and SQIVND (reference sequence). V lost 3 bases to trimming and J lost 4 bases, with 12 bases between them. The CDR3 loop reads CASSMEGLGTEAFF. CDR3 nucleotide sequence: TGTGCCAGTAGTATGGAGGGACTAGGCACTGAAGCTTTCTTT.

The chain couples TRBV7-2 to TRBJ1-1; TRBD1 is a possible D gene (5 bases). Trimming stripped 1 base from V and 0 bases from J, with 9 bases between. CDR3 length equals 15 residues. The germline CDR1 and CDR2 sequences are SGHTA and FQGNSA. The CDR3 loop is CASSLERGMNTEAFF. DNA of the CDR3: TGTGCCAGCAGCTTAGAAAGGGGTATGAACACTGAAGCTTTCTTT. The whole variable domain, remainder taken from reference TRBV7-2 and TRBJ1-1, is GAGVSQSPSNKVTEKGKDVELRCDPISGHTALYWYRQSLGQGLEFLIYFQGNSAPDKSGLPSDRFSAERTGGSVSTLTIQRTQQEDSAVYLCASSLERGMNTEAFFGQGTRLTVV.

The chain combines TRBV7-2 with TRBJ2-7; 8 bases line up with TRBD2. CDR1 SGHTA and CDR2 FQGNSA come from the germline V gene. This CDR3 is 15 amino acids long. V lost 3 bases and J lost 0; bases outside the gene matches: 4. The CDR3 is CASSLAGGSSYEQYV. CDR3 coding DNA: TGTGCCAGCAGCTTGGCGGGAGGAAGCTCCTACGAGCAGTACGTC.

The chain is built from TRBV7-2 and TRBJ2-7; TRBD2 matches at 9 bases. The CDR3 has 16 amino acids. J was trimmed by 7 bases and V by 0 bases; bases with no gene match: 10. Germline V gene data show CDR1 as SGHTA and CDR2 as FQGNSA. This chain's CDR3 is CASSLAAGGGAGEQYF. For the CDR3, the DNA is TGTGCCAGCAGCTTAGCGGCTGGCGGGGGGGCGGGTGAGCAGTACTTC.